This TCR beta chain was sequenced in a study of cytomegalovirus exposure and HLA in healthy donors. Looking at the study overall: As released early, the data held 65 million to 90 million unique TCRs from HLA-typed donors.

This CDR3 is 13 amino acids long. The germline V gene has CDR1 KGHSH and CDR2 LQKENI. With 2 bases removed from V and 1 base from J, the gap between germline ends came to 5 bases. The study ran its PCR with 60 Vbeta and 13 Jbeta primers. The protocol was immunoSEQ multiplex PCR, while the TCRdb copy is restricted to in-frame clones and leaves out a portion. This table holds about 200,000 clones, about four fifths found once. Findings of the study overall: Later analysis identified several of the most significant clusters that appeared linked to common viral pathogens. Later analysis indicated greater clonal expansion among HLA-associated TCR beta chains than among equally common other chains. A later analysis found TCR association rates differed by HLA locus, highest for DRB1 and lowest for HLA-C.

As regards this clone: As yet, its antigen is unknown.

The clonotype originates from a woman between 18 and 29 years old in good health and CMV-seronegative. The genes are TRBV18 and TRBJ2-5; TRBD2 might be the D (5 bases). The sequencing input was PBMCs. The CDR3 here is CASSPAGQETQYF. The CDR3 DNA reads TGTGCCAGCTCACCAGCGGGCCAAGAGACCCAGTACTTC.